This TCR beta chain is from a study of T cells after yellow fever vaccination (dated by TCRdb to the late 2010s). General notes on the study: Libraries from fractions with low cell numbers were prepared with the SMART-Seq v4 Ultra Low Input RNA kit. To follow T-cell clones before and after primary and booster YFV17D yellow fever vaccination, bulk TCR alpha and beta repertoires were sequenced over time. Two healthy male donors, one aged 18 to 30 and one aged 30 to 40 years, were included in the cohort. Blood was drawn at multiple timepoints before and after primary and secondary immunization, with bulk PBMC replicates and cell subsets isolated. General findings and caveats noted by the study authors: Because only a couple of donors were included in the study, the extent to which the findings can be generalized is limited. Compared with the primary T-cell response, the secondary T-cell response was faster but weaker, reaching its peak on day 5 rather than on day 15. Most clones expanded after primary vaccination (96% of CD4 and roughly 88% of CD8) were re-detected after the booster, suggesting that broad memory maintenance occurred. Computational filtering was required because FACS-sorted repertoires could contain abundant contaminating clonotypes from the bulk population. A small fraction of clonotypes showed up in both the CD4 and CD8 compartments, probably as a result of convergent recombination.

The instrument was an Illumina NovaSeq 6000. Synthesis of TCR cDNA relied on 5'RACE template switching, a step that introduced a universal primer site along with unique molecular identifiers. Priming of cDNA synthesis was performed from both the TCR alpha and TCR beta constant segments. Library amplification involved two PCR steps, and the second step added sample barcodes and sequencing adapters. Sequencing of libraries was performed on Illumina HiSeq 2500 (2x100 bp) or NovaSeq (2x150 bp). Processing in the source paper ran as follows. MIGEC handled demultiplexing of reads and collapsing into UMI consensus sequences, while MiXCR performed V(D)J alignment. Using edgeR on replicate PBMC samples, clonotypes were called vaccine-responding if FDR was below 0.01 and the log2 fold change was above 5 up to day 15. Each bulk clonotype received a CD4 or CD8 identity based on whether the sequenced CD4 or CD8 repertoire contained that clonotype at higher abundance. The raw public reads went through TCRdb reprocessing: fastp at Q25, MiXCR clone calling, in-frame beta chains kept. Entries are consolidated by CDR3 protein sequence, retaining the most common genes and DNA. The V and J calls follow TCRdb's processing rather than the paper's. This sample has about 310,000 distinct CDR3 sequences in its table, and 3.6% of those were observed once. About 25% of the sample goes to the ten largest clones.

This clonotype was observed a handful of times. It lacks a known antigen. Per-base qualities were not stored, and no clone one base away is much larger. What the treatment or condition label conveys for this sample: live attenuated yellow fever vaccine strain. At each blood-draw timepoint, two biological replicates of bulk PBMCs were obtained. PBMCs were isolated from peripheral blood using a standard Ficoll-Paque protocol. TriZol was used to extract RNA from bulk PBMCs, from CD4 and CD8 fractions, and from dextramer-positive and dextramer-negative fractions. As encoded in the germline V gene, CDR1 is SGHRS while CDR2 is YFSETQ. V is cut by 1 base and J by 5 bases, and the space between the germline ends is 12 bases. Counted from cysteine to phenylalanine, this CDR3 has 14 amino acids. The entry retains the CDR3 DNA only, 42 bases that are in frame from base 1.

The sequences come from PBMCs, collected on the day of the yellow fever booster vaccination. The sequence was collected from a man aged 18-30 years who received the YFV17D yellow fever vaccine. The rearrangement joined TRBV5-1 to TRBJ2-5; possibly the D gene is TRBD1, per 6 matching bases. The CDR3 in this case is CASSLLGGDETQYF. The DNA sequence follows: TGCGCCAGCAGCTTGCTTGGGGGCGACGAGACCCAGTACTTC.